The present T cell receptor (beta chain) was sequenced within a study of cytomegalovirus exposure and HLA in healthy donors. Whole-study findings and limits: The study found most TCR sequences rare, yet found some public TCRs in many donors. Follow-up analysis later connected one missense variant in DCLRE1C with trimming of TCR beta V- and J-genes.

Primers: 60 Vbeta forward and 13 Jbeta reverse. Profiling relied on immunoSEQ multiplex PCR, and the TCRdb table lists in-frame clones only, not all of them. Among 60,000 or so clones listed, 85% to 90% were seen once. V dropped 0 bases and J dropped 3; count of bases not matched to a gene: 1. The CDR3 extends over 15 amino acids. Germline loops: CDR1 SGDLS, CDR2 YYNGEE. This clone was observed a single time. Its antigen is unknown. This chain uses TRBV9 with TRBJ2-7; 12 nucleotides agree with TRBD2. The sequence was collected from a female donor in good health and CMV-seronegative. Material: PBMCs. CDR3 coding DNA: TGTGCCAGCAGCGTAGAGGGACTAGCGGGCTACGAGCAGTACTTC. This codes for CASSVEGLAGYEQYF. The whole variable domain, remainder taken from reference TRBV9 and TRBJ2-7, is DSGVTQTPKHLITATGQRVTLRCSPRSGDLSVYWYQQSLDQGLQFLIQYYNGEERAKGNILERFSAQQFPDLHSELNLSSLELGDSALYFCASSVEGLAGYEQYFGPGTRLTVT.